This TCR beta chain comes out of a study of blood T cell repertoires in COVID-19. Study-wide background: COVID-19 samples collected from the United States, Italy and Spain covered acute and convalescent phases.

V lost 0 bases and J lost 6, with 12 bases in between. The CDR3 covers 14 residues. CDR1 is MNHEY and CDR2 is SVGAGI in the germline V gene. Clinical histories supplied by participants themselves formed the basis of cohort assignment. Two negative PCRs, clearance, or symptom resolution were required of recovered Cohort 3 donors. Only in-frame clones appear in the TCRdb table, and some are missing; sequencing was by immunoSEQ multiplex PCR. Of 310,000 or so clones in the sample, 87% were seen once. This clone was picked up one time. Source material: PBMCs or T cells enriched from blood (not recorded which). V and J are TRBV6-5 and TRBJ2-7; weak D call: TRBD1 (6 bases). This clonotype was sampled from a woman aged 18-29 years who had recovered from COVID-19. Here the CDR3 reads CASSYSPTGTEQYF. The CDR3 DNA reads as TGTGCCAGCAGTTACTCGCCGACAGGTACCGAGCAGTACTTC.